This T cell receptor (beta chain) was documented in a study of cytomegalovirus exposure and HLA in healthy donors. Study observations and caveats: The authors later linked a missense DCLRE1C variant to TCR beta V- and J-gene trimming. Later analysis suggested links between common viral pathogens and several top significant clusters.

The PCR ran on 60 Vbeta and 13 Jbeta primers. Method: immunoSEQ multiplex PCR; TCRdb's copy keeps in-frame clones and lacks some. Here the sample spans about 190,000 clones, roughly 87% being singletons. Healthy bone marrow donors formed the donor group. Though nominally healthy at sampling, donors likely had unrecorded immune exposures. With respect to this clone: The antigen is undetermined.

CDR3 length equals 15 residues. Looked up from germline, CDR1 is KGHSH and CDR2 is LQKENI. The ends lost 3 bases at V and 3 bases at J; junction bases unmatched: 4. This TCR was sampled from a man aged 50-60 years in good health and CMV-seronegative. The specimen was PBMCs. The chain carries TRBV18 and TRBJ2-7; TRBD1 matches 11 bases. The CDR3 reads CASSPGTGGGYEQYF. CDR3 DNA sequence: TGTGCCAGCTCACCCGGGACAGGGGGGGGCTACGAGCAGTACTTC. The whole variable domain, remainder taken from reference TRBV18 and TRBJ2-7, is NAGVMQNPRHLVRRRGQEARLRCSPMKGHSHVYWYRQLPEEGLKFMVYLQKENIIDESGMPKERFSAEFPKEGPSILRIQQVVRGDSAAYFCASSPGTGGGYEQYFGPGTRLTVT.